This record concerns one TCR beta chain sequence. This record comes from a study of CD8+ T cells in alopecia areata. Following RNA extraction, reverse transcription yielded cDNA that acted as the sequencing template. Profiling relied on immunoSEQ multiplex PCR, and the TCRdb table lists in-frame clones only, not all of them. The sample includes about 150,000 clones, 55% of them seen just once. The sequenced sample consisted of CD4+ T cells sorted from blood. This receptor was identified in a human donor in good health.

The DNA of the CDR3 is TGTGCCACCAGCAGAGATCCGTCGTACGAGCAGTACTTC. Translated, it gives CATSRDPSYEQYF. The rearrangement joins TRBV15 to TRBJ2-7; no clear D gene. V lost 0 bases and J lost 4, with 7 bases in between. Germline V gene lookup returns CDR1 LNHNV and CDR2 YYDKDF (reference sequence). This CDR3 is built from 13 residues.